This TCR beta chain stems from a study of blood T cell repertoires in COVID-19. The wider study: Some COVID-19 samples were acute and others convalescent; all came from the United States, Italy and Spain.

Libraries were prepared by immunoSEQ multiplex PCR; TCRdb keeps only in-frame clonotypes and omits some of them. The sample has around 300,000 clones, 80% to 90% seen once; the top ten hold around 5%. Participant age was about 18 to 89 years, and participants resided in about 25 US areas. Each participant's cohort was designated according to participant-reported clinical history. The CDR3 runs to 15 residues. J lost 1 base, V lost 5 bases, and 5 bases had no gene match. The germline V gene has CDR1 SGHDN and CDR2 FVKESK. The clonotype originates from a man aged 30 to 39 who had recovered from COVID-19. The rearrangement joins TRBV14 to TRBJ2-7; TRBD2 matches 10 bases. The specimen was PBMCs or T cells enriched from blood (not recorded which). This CDR3 reads CASSRYSGGSYEQYF. CDR3 bases: TGTGCCAGCAGCAGGTATAGCGGGGGGTCCTACGAGCAGTACTTC. Complete variable domain (other parts from reference TRBV14 and TRBJ2-7): EAGVTQFPSHSVIEKGQTVTLRCDPISGHDNLYWYRRVMGKEIKFLLHFVKESKQDESGMPNNRFLAERTGGTYSTLKVQPAELEDSGVYFCASSRYSGGSYEQYFGPGTRLTVT.